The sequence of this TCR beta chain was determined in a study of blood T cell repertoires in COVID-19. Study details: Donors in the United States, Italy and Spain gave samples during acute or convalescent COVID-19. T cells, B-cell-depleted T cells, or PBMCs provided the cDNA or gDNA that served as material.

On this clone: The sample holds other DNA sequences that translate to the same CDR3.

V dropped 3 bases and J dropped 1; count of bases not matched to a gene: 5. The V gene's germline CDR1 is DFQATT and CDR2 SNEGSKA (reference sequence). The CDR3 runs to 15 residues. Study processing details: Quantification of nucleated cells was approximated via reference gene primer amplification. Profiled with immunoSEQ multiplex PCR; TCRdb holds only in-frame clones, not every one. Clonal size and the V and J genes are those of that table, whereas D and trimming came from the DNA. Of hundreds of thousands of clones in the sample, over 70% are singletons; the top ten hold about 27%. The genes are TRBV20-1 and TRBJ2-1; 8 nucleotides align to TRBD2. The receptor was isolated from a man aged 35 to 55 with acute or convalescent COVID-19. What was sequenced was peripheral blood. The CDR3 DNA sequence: TGCAGTGCTAGTAGGCTAGCGGGTTCCTACAATGAGCAGTTCTTC. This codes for CSASRLAGSYNEQFF.